This T cell receptor (beta chain) was observed in a study of blood T cell repertoires in COVID-19 (dated by TCRdb to the early 2020s). With regard to the full study: Samples covering the acute and convalescent phases of COVID-19 were provided by collaborators in the United States, Italy and Spain. The sample metadata nearly always contained a de-identified subject ID, COVID-19 status, age in years and sex. Samples were obtained from the ongoing ImmuneRACE study (first 160 participants) and from about 1,300 subjects provided by 6 global collaborators. Subjects who had been exposed to COVID-19, were actively infected with it, or had recovered from it provided the deeply sampled blood TCRbeta repertoires that made up the dataset. The material from the prospective study consisted of cDNA or gDNA derived from T cells, B-cell-depleted T cells, or PBMCs. Where available, HLA class I and class II types were obtained from metadata supplied by the sample provider rather than from assay-based typing. A freely available public database, intended as a resource for researchers studying the immune response to SARS-CoV-2, is where the repertoires were released.

V lost 3 bases and J lost 5 bases; the stretch between them is 22 bases long. CDR1 and CDR2, per the germline V gene (reference sequence), are GTSNPN and SVGIG. The CDR3 numbers 16 residues from cysteine through phenylalanine. The sequence is cut down to CDR3 DNA, 48 bases in frame from base 1. Of note for this clone: There is no known antigen for this receptor. Base qualities are not at hand, and no much larger clone is one base apart.

The paper as a whole reports these results and caveats: Clinical and demographic metadata were provided uncurated, with the amount varying by source and participant.

TCRbeta CDR3 regions were amplified from genomic DNA by means of the immunoSEQ Assay, a bias-controlled multiplex PCR. Per the source publication's procedure: Within the assay, amplification of reference gene primers was used to estimate how many nucleated cells each sample contained. Sequence reads were collapsed and filtered to measure the absolute abundance of every unique TCRbeta CDR3 rearrangement. For each sample, productive Simpson clonality was calculated as the square root of Simpson's diversity index across productive rearrangements. In TCRdb, the immuneACCESS table is reduced to in-frame sequences with V and J assigned. These tables do not hold every clone; where another copy was compared, an unresolved V gene accounts for under half, and the others remain unexplained. V, J and clone size were drawn from that table, and D and trimming were deduced from the DNA. Here the sample has 150,000 or so clones; approximately 90% occur a single time. Around 4.2% of the sample comes from the top ten.

At one collaborating source in Seattle, patients were enrolled during active infection and were followed longitudinally through the course of disease. The collaborating institutions used their own protocols to collect whole blood in K2EDTA tubes. For TCRbeta analysis, collaborators shipped samples as frozen whole blood, isolated PBMCs, or DNA extracted from either of those sample types. The V and J genes are TRBV30 and TRBJ2-5; matching of 5 bases hints at TRBD2 as the D gene. The source of this sequence is a man aged 60 to 69 with COVID-19, enrolled during active disease. Sequenced: peripheral blood. The CDR3 reads as follows: CAWRRARLVLGETQYF. In nucleotide form, the sequence is TGTGCCTGGAGGAGGGCGAGACTGGTCCTCGGGGAGACCCAGTACTTC. The entire variable domain, with the stretches around the CDR3 drawn from the reference TRBV30 and TRBJ2-5 proteins, is SQTIHQWPATLVQPVGSPLSLECTVEGTSNPNLYWYRQAAGRGLQLLFYSVGIGQISSEVPQNLSASRPQDRQFILSSKKLLLSDSGFYLCAWRRARLVLGETQYFGPGTRLLVL.